This TCR beta chain emerged from a study of T cell responses to AZD1222 COVID-19 vaccine. For this clone: Its antigen is as yet unknown.

Study-wide findings and caveats: Mostly white British, mostly female donors; authors suggested clonal diversity may be underestimated.

Only in-frame clones appear in the TCRdb table, and some are missing; sequencing was by immunoSEQ multiplex PCR. The profile shows over 100,000 clones, around nine tenths of them singletons. The V gene's germline CDR1 is LNHDA and CDR2 SQIVND (reference sequence). The CDR3 covers 14 residues. Trimming took off 5 bases at V and 3 bases at J, with 14 bases between the two ends. The V gene is TRBV19, the J gene TRBJ2-7, with D unresolved. Source: peripheral blood, taken on day 0 of AZD1222 vaccination. The source is an adult in good health. CDR3 nucleotides: TGTGCCAGTAGTCCCTCTCTCAGGAACTACGAGCAGTACTTC. Translating gives CASSPSLRNYEQYF.